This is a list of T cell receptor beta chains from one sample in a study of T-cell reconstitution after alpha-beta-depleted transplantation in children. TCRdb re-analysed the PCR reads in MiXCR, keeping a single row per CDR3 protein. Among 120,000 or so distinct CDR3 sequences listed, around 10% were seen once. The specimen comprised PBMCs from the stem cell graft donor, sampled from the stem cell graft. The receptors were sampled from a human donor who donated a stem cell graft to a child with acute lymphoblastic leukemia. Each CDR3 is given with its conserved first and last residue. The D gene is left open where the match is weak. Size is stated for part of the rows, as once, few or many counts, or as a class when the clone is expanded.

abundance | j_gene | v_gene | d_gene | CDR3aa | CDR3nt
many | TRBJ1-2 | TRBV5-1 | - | CASSLQGSDYGYTF | TGCGCCAGCAGCTTGCAGGGGTCGGACTATGGCTACACCTTC
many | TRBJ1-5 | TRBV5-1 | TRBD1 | CASSLQGHQPQHF | TGCGCCAGCAGCTTACAGGGGCATCAGCCCCAGCATTTT
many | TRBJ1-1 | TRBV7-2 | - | CASTPPGGTEAFF | TGTGCCAGCACCCCTCCCGGGGGGACTGAAGCTTTCTTT
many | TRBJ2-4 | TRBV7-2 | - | CASSLVTGMVKNIQYF | TGTGCCAGCAGCTTAGTCACAGGGATGGTCAAAAACATTCAGTACTTC
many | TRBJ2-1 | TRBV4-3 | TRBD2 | CASSQDGAGGSYNEQFF | TGCGCCAGCAGCCAAGATGGAGCGGGAGGGTCCTACAATGAGCAGTTCTTC
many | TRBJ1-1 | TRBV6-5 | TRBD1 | CASRPGTVNTEAFF | TGTGCCAGCAGGCCCGGGACAGTGAACACTGAAGCTTTCTTT
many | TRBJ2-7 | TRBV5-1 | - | CASSLDPSSYEQYF | TGCGCCAGCAGCTTGGATCCGAGTTCATACGAGCAGTACTTC
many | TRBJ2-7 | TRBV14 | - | CASSQATGSTPYEQYF | TGTGCCAGCAGCCAAGCAACAGGGTCAACCCCCTACGAGCAGTACTTC
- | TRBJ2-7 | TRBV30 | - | CAWRGQPYEQYF | TGTGCCTGGAGGGGACAACCCTACGAGCAGTACTTC
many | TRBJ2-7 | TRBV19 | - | CASSIAHTGYEQYF | TGTGCCAGTAGTATCGCCCACACCGGCTACGAGCAGTACTTC
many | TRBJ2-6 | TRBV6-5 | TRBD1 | CASSRRTGGTGGANVLTF | TGTGCCAGCAGCCGACGGACAGGGGGCACTGGTGGGGCCAACGTCCTGACTTTC
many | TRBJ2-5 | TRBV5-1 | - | CASSWRDTQETQYF | TGCGCCAGCAGCTGGCGGGACACACAAGAGACCCAGTACTTC
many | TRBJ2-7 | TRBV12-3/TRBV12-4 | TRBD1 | CASSLVGTGYYEQYF | TGTGCCAGCAGTTTAGTTGGGACAGGGTATTACGAGCAGTACTTC
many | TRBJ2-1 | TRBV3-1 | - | CASSQFLLTGYESNRYEQFF | TGTGCCAGCAGCCAATTTTTGTTAACCGGGTATGAGTCTAACCGGTATGAGCAGTTCTTC
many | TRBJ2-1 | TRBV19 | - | CASSIEGLEFGNEQFF | TGTGCCAGTAGTATTGAGGGTCTGGAATTCGGGAATGAGCAGTTCTTC
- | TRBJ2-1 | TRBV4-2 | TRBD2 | CASSQGLRGGSDEQFF | TGTGCCAGCAGCCAAGGTTTGCGGGGGGGCTCGGATGAGCAGTTCTTC
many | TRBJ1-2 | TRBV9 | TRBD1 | CASSARTGSYGYTF | TGTGCCAGCAGCGCCCGGACAGGCAGTTATGGCTACACCTTC
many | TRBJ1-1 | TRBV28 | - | CASCWVATEAFF | TGTGCCAGCTGTTGGGTGGCCACTGAAGCTTTCTTT
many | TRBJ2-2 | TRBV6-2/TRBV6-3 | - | CASSLNAGELFF | TGTGCCAGCAGCCTAAACGCCGGGGAGCTGTTTTTT
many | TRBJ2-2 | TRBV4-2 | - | CASSQEVGDTGELFF | TGTGCCAGCAGCCAAGAGGTGGGAGACACCGGGGAGCTGTTTTTT
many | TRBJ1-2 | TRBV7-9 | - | CASSLTDGYYGYTF | TGTGCCAGCAGCCTTACCGACGGGTACTATGGCTACACCTTC
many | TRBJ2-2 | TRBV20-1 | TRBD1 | CSARGDRTNTGELFF | TGCAGTGCTAGAGGGGACAGGACGAACACCGGGGAGCTGTTTTTT
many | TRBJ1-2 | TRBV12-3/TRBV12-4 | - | CASSFLREINSPRGYTF | TGTGCCAGCAGTTTCCTCCGCGAGATAAATTCACCGCGTGGCTACACCTTC
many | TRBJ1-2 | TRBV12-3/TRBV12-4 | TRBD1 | CASSLVPGQPLYGYTF | TGTGCCAGCAGTTTAGTTCCGGGACAGCCCCTCTATGGCTACACCTTC
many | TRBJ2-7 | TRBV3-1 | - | CASSSLPGRIYEQYF | TGTGCCAGCAGTTCTCTTCCGGGACGAATCTACGAGCAGTACTTC
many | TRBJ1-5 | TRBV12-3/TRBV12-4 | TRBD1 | CASSPGQGGRPQHF | TGTGCCAGCAGTCCAGGACAGGGCGGAAGGCCCCAGCATTTT
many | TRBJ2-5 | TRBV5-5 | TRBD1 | CASSRTRDRQETQYF | TGTGCCAGCAGCCGAACTAGGGACAGGCAAGAGACCCAGTACTTC
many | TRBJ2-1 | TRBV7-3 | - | CASSLNEGYNEQFF | TGTGCCAGCAGCTTAAACGAGGGTTACAATGAGCAGTTCTTC
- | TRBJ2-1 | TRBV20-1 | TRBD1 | CSASRDRVGGVRGDLNEQFF | TGCAGTGCTAGCAGGGACAGGGTAGGGGGCGTTCGAGGGGATCTGAATGAGCAGTTCTTC
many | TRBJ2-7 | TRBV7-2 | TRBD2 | CASSPVAGGPSYEQYF | TGTGCCAGCAGCCCGGTAGCGGGAGGGCCCTCCTACGAGCAGTACTTC
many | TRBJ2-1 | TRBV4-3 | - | CASARGGDNEQFF | TGCGCCAGCGCTAGAGGAGGGGACAATGAGCAGTTCTTC
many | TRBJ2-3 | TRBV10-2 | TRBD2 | CASSESTRASGGTDTQYF | TGCGCCAGCAGTGAGTCGACTCGGGCTAGCGGGGGCACAGATACGCAGTATTTT
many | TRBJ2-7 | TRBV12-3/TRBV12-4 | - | CASRGDAHWEQYF | TGTGCCAGCAGGGGTGATGCTCATTGGGAGCAGTACTTC
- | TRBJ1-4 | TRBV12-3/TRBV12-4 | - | CASSSQPTGEKLFF | TGTGCCAGCAGTTCACAGCCCACAGGGGAAAAACTGTTTTTT
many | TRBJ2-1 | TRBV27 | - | CASSNSSVTEFF | TGTGCCAGCAGTAACTCTAGCGTAACAGAGTTCTTC
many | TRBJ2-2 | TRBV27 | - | CASNNLGTPNTGELFF | TGTGCCAGCAATAACCTTGGGACGCCGAACACCGGGGAGCTGTTTTTT
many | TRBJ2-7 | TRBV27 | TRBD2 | CASSSPRLAAKYEQYF | TGTGCCAGCAGTTCCCCCCGACTAGCGGCGAAATACGAGCAGTACTTC
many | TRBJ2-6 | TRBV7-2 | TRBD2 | CASSLRGLTGSSGANVLTF | TGTGCCAGCAGCTTAAGGGGACTAACGGGGAGCTCTGGGGCCAACGTCCTGACTTTC
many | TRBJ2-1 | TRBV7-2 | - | CASSPGPTQFF | TGTGCCAGCAGCCCCGGGCCAACACAGTTCTTC
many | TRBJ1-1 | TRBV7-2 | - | CASSLTSLWNTEAFF | TGTGCCAGCAGCTTAACCAGCCTTTGGAACACTGAAGCTTTCTTT
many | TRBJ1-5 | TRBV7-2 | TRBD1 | CASSFPDRGDSNQPQHF | TGTGCCAGCAGCTTTCCGGACAGGGGAGATAGCAATCAGCCCCAGCATTTT
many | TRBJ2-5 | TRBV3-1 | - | CASSPKIGGVRMETQYF | TGTGCCAGCAGTCCGAAGATTGGGGGCGTCAGGATGGAGACCCAGTACTTC
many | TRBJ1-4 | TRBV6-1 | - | CASRIGQQLNEKLFF | TGTGCCAGCAGGATCGGACAGCAACTAAATGAAAAACTGTTTTTT
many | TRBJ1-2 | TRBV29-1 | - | CSAVGTSKGGYTF | TGCAGCGCCGTTGGGACATCTAAGGGCGGCTACACCTTC
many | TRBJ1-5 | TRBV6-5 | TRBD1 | CASSPGTAHNQPQHF | TGTGCCAGCAGCCCTGGGACAGCGCATAATCAGCCCCAGCATTTT
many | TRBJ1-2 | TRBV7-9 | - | CASSLVAGEGGYTF | TGTGCCAGCAGCTTAGTAGCAGGGGAAGGTGGCTACACCTTC
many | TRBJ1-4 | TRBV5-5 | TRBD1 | CASSMGQGKAGKLFF | TGTGCCAGCAGCATGGGACAGGGAAAAGCAGGAAAACTGTTTTTT
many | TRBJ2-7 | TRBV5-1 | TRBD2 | CASSPGLAGSSYEQYF | TGCGCCAGCAGCCCAGGACTAGCGGGGAGCTCCTACGAGCAGTACTTC
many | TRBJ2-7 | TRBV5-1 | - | CASSLDYEYEQYF | TGCGCCAGCAGCTTGGACTACGAATACGAGCAGTACTTC
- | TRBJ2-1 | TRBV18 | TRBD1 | CASSPGQGYNEQFF | TGTGCCAGCTCACCAGGACAGGGCTACAATGAGCAGTTCTTC
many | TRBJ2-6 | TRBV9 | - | CASSVVPGAAGANVLTF | TGTGCCAGCAGCGTAGTGCCAGGGGCAGCTGGGGCCAACGTCCTGACTTTC